These 26 T cell receptor beta chains were sequenced from one sample in a study of PD-1 blockade in classical Hodgkin lymphoma (dated by TCRdb to the early 2020s). The library was prepared using the immunoSEQ multiplex PCR assay. TCRdb re-hosts the immuneACCESS table, in-frame sequences only. Its copies lack some clones; in the studies checked, an unresolved V gene accounts for under half of them, and the cause for the rest is not known. This sample holds around 1,200 clones; 65% to 90% were observed only once. The ten largest make up 56% of the sample. What the time point label conveys for this sample: cycle 1 day 1 (C1D1), immediately before nivolumab initiation. Relapse after autologous stem cell transplantation had occurred in all trial patients, and cohorts A, B and C were distinguished by prior brentuximab vedotin exposure. This sample comprised peripheral blood mononuclear cells (PBMCs), obtained at baseline. The receptors were gathered from a human donor with classical Hodgkin lymphoma.

This sequence joins TRBV7-2 and TRBJ2-3; D gene uncertain. This CDR3 is 14 amino acids long. Germline-derived CDR1 and CDR2 are SGHTA and FQGNSA. With 4 bases removed from V and 0 bases from J, the gap between germline ends came to 8 bases. Here the CDR3 reads CASSSTGSTDTQYF. The CDR3 DNA is TGTGCCAGCAGCTCGACGGGCAGCACAGATACGCAGTATTTT.

This clone appeared once. This rearrangement joins TRBV2 to TRBJ2-1; no clear D. Germline V gives CDR1 SNHLY, CDR2 FYNNEI. The CDR3 length is 10 residues. Trimming left V 4 bases short and J 12 bases short, with 7 bases between. This chain's CDR3 is CASSVWGQFF. CDR3 bases: TGTGCCAGCAGTGTATGGGGGCAGTTCTTC.

This clone was detected only a few times. V usage is TRBV2 and J usage is TRBJ1-3; TRBD1 agrees at 7 bases. V lost 5 bases, J lost 0 bases, and 4 bases stayed unmatched. Germline V gene data show CDR1 as SNHLY and CDR2 as FYNNEI. This CDR3 comprises 15 residues. The CDR3 spells CASSLDRYSGNTIYF. CDR3 in DNA: TGTGCCAGCAGTCTGGACAGGTACTCTGGAAACACCATATATTTT.

This chain joins TRBV7-7 and TRBJ2-1; D may correspond to TRBD1 or TRBD2 (5 bases each). Trimming stripped 5 bases from V and 2 bases from J, with 10 bases between. There are 14 residues in the CDR3. CDR1 and CDR2 (germline): SSHAT, FNYEAQ (reference sequence). The CDR3 DNA sequence: TGTGCCAGCAGCCGCCTGGGGGCCTACAATGAGCAGTTCTTC. Residues: CASSRLGAYNEQFF.

The chain joins TRBV7-2 to TRBJ2-1; no firm D call. Germline CDR1 reads SGHTA; CDR2 reads FQGNSA. The CDR3 extends over 15 amino acids. Trimming took off 3 bases at V and 9 bases at J, with 18 bases between the two ends. The CDR3 coding sequence is TGTGCCAGCAGCTTTATGTTCAAGCCCTCAGGTGAGCAGTTCTTC. Residues: CASSFMFKPSGEQFF.

The rearrangement uses TRBV6-5 and TRBJ2-3; D gene unclear. This CDR3 has 14 residues. With 2 bases removed from V and 4 bases from J, the gap between germline ends came to 10 bases. The germline gives CDR1 MNHEY, CDR2 SVGAGI. Written as DNA, the CDR3 is TGTGCCAGCAGTTACGCTGGCTCCCCAGATACGCAGTATTTT. Its protein is CASSYAGSPDTQYF.

The chain has TRBV7-9 and TRBJ2-7; no definite D call. Looked up from germline, CDR1 is SEHNR and CDR2 is FQNEAQ (reference sequence). The V gene lost 2 bases and the J gene lost 2 bases, with 7 bases spanning the gap. The CDR3 runs 13 residues. The CDR3 loop is CASSLTGPYEQYV. CDR3 nucleotides: TGTGCCAGCAGCTTAACCGGGCCCTACGAGCAGTACGTC.

The J gene is TRBJ2-5, the V gene TRBV9; D possibly corresponds to TRBD2 (6 bases). V lost 4 bases to trimming and J lost 5 bases, with 15 bases between them. The germline gives CDR1 SGDLS, CDR2 YYNGEE. CDR3 size: 14 residues. This CDR3 reads CASSPGTLVETQYF. CDR3 nucleotide sequence: TGTGCCAGCAGCCCCGGGACTCTCGTGGAGACCCAGTACTTC.

The chain recombines TRBV30 with TRBJ2-3; 9 nucleotides agree with TRBD1. From germline, CDR1 is GTSNPN and CDR2 SVGIG (reference sequence). This CDR3 has 17 amino acids. V gave up 3 bases and J gave up 3 bases; unmatched junction bases: 13. CDR3 region: CAWSLASGQGITDTQYF. Written as DNA, the CDR3 is TGTGCCTGGAGCCTAGCATCCGGACAGGGGATAACAGATACGCAGTATTTT.

This chain links TRBV15 with TRBJ1-5; TRBD1 is a possible D gene (6 bases). Per germline, CDR1 LNHNV and CDR2 YYDKDF (reference sequence). V was cut by 1 base and J by 9 bases, with 7 bases left in between. This CDR3 spans 12 amino acids. The CDR3 DNA reads TGTGCCACCAGCAGAGTGACAGGGCCCCAGCATTTT. Its protein is CATSRVTGPQHF. The variable domain in full, completed from reference TRBV15 and TRBJ1-5, reads DAMVIQNPRYQVTQFGKPVTLSCSQTLNHNVMYWYQQKSSQAPKLLFHYYDKDFNNEADTPDNFQSRRPNTSFCFLDIRSPGLGDTAMYLCATSRVTGPQHFGDGTRLSIL.

This rearrangement joins TRBV25-1 to TRBJ2-7; no clear D. Trimming cost V 8 bases and J 3 bases, with 5 bases left between them. The CDR3 has 10 residues. Germline V gene lookup returns CDR1 MGHDK and CDR2 SYGVNS. In DNA, the CDR3 is TGTGCCAGCCTTAACTACGAGCAGTACGTC. This translates into CASLNYEQYV.

Regarding this clone: One base separates it from a far larger clone, so it is likely a read error. The same CDR3 also results from other DNA sequences found in this sample. The chain uses TRBV4-1 and TRBJ2-5; 7 bases line up with TRBD1. The germline gives CDR1 MGHRA, CDR2 YSYEKL. The CDR3 totals 15 residues. The V segment lost 0 bases and the J segment 4 bases; nucleotides outside the gene matches: 5. CDR3 residues: CASSQEDRAGETQYF. The CDR3 nucleotides read TGCGCCAGCAGCCAAGAAGACAGGGCAGGAGAGACCCAGTACTTC.

J is TRBJ2-3 and V is TRBV7-3; no firm D call. The CDR3 is 14 amino acids. Trimming shortened V by 5 bases and J by 3 bases, and 12 bases separated the two germline ends. Germline assignment: CDR1 SGHTA and CDR2 FQGTGA. CDR3 region: CASSERWATDTQYF. CDR3 DNA: TGTGCCAGCAGCGAACGGTGGGCGACAGATACGCAGTATTTT.

The chain employs TRBV7-8 and TRBJ2-1; D might be TRBD2 (5 bases). Germline V lookup: CDR1 SGHVS, CDR2 FQNEAQ. The V end lost 1 base, the J end lost 3 bases, and 13 bases lay between the germline ends. This CDR3 contains 16 residues. For the CDR3, the DNA is TGTGCCAGCAGCTTAGAGGTGACTAACTTCTACAATGAGCAGTTCTTC. Translation: CASSLEVTNFYNEQFF.

The chain employs TRBV5-1 and TRBJ1-3; 7 nucleotides line up with TRBD1. V was pared by 0 bases and J by 0 bases, with 6 bases of the junction left unmatched. CDR3 length equals 17 residues. Germline values: CDR1 SGHRS, CDR2 YFSETQ. The CDR3 here is CASSLAEGASSGNTIYF. DNA of the CDR3: TGCGCCAGCAGCTTGGCCGAGGGGGCTAGCTCTGGAAACACCATATATTTT. The full variable domain, rest sourced from reference TRBV5-1 and TRBJ1-3, is KAGVTQTPRYLIKTRGQQVTLSCSPISGHRSVSWYQQTPGQGLQFLFEYFSETQRNKGNFPGRFSGRQFSNSRSEMNVSTLELGDSALYLCASSLAEGASSGNTIYFGEGSWLTVV.

The rearrangement joins TRBV7-8 to TRBJ2-1, with 7 positions matching TRBD1. This CDR3 has 19 amino acids. The V gene's germline CDR1 is SGHVS and CDR2 FQNEAQ. Trimming took 4 bases from V and 3 from J; bases not matched to a gene: 18. For the CDR3, the DNA is TGTGCCAGCAGCTCCGTCGGCCCCTTGACAGGGTGGGTCTACAATGAGCAGTTCTTC. Translated, it gives CASSSVGPLTGWVYNEQFF.

The rearrangement uses TRBV5-6 and TRBJ1-1, with TRBD1 identical over 8 bases. CDR1 and CDR2 from the germline V gene are SGHDT and YYEEEE. V lost 0 bases and J lost 1; bases outside the gene matches: 5. The CDR3 sequence is 16 residues long. CDR3 in DNA: TGTGCCAGCAGCTTGGGACAGGGGACCAGGAACACTGAAGCTTTCTTT. Amino acid sequence: CASSLGQGTRNTEAFF.

This chain connects TRBV4-1 to TRBJ2-1, with 10 bases lining up with TRBD2. CDR1 and CDR2 (germline): MGHRA, YSYEKL. After removal of 1 base from V and 0 bases from J, the junction contained 12 bases not matched to a gene. This CDR3 contains 20 residues. The DNA of the CDR3 is TGCGCCAGCAGCCAAGGGGTGGGGACTAGCGCCTCGAGCTCCTACAATGAGCAGTTCTTC. Amino acid sequence: CASSQGVGTSASSSYNEQFF.

By proportion, this clone is hyperexpanded. V and J are TRBV19 and TRBJ1-1, with D maybe TRBD1 (5 bases). V lost 8 bases and J lost 1, with 20 bases in between. In germline, CDR1 is LNHDA, CDR2 SQIVND (reference sequence). The CDR3 has 16 residues. The CDR3 region is CASLSFAGETNTEAFF. In DNA form, the CDR3 reads TGTGCCAGTCTATCCTTTGCGGGGGAGACGAACACTGAAGCTTTCTTT.

The CDR3 reads CASSQDEVRSGANVLTF. DNA of the CDR3: TGCGCCAGCAGCCAAGATGAGGTACGTTCTGGGGCCAACGTCCTGACTTTC. This chain uses TRBV4-1 with TRBJ2-6; D unclear. CDR1 is MGHRA and CDR2 is YSYEKL in the germline V gene. Trimming took off 0 bases at V and 1 base at J, with 10 bases between the two ends. The CDR3 loop spans 17 amino acids.

The J gene is TRBJ1-5, the V gene TRBV18; no definite D call. Between the trimmed V and J ends, which lost 5 bases and 7 bases, there was a span of 21 bases. CDR3 length: 16 residues. Germline V CDR1 and CDR2: KGHSH, LQKENI. The CDR3 nucleotides read TGTGCCAGCTCATTTCAAGAATGGGGTTCCGAGCAGCCCCAGCATTTT. Its translation: CASSFQEWGSEQPQHF.

This clone was detected a few times. The rearrangement links TRBV29-1 to TRBJ2-1; weak D call: TRBD1 (6 bases). The CDR3 is made up of 13 amino acids. Per the germline V gene, CDR1 is SQVTM and CDR2 is ANQGSEA. V lost 2 bases, J lost 9 bases, and 14 bases lay in between. The CDR3 sequence is CSVESRGRGEQFF. CDR3 nucleotides: TGCAGCGTTGAAAGCAGGGGTAGGGGTGAGCAGTTCTTC.

The V gene is TRBV18, the J gene TRBJ2-5; no firm D call. Trimming removed 6 bases at V and 2 bases at J, with 13 bases between. The length of the CDR3 is 14 residues. The germline V gene has CDR1 KGHSH and CDR2 LQKENI. For the CDR3, the DNA is TGTGCCAGCTCGTTCAGACGCCGGCAAGAGACCCAGTACTTC. Amino acids: CASSFRRRQETQYF.

The chain carries TRBV6-6 and TRBJ1-5; D is unclear. CDR3 length equals 15 residues. Trimming left V 0 bases short and J 5 bases short, with 11 bases between. Germline V gives CDR1 MNHNY, CDR2 SVGAGI (reference sequence). CDR3 region: CASSYSNGSHQPQHF. Here the CDR3 DNA reads TGTGCCAGCAGTTACTCGAATGGTTCTCATCAGCCCCAGCATTTT.

The V gene is TRBV7-9, the J gene TRBJ2-7; TRBD1 aligns across 11 bases. The CDR3 totals 15 residues. V dropped 1 base and J dropped 6; count of bases not matched to a gene: 5. CDR1 is SEHNR and CDR2 is FQNEAQ in the germline V gene (reference sequence). The CDR3 region has the DNA TGTGCCAGCAGCTTAGGCGGGACAGGGGGGAGCGAGCAGTACGTC. Translated: CASSLGGTGGSEQYV.

The chain employs TRBV5-1 and TRBJ2-1, with TRBD2 matching 9 bases. With V trimmed by 2 bases and J by 8 bases, 8 bases remained unmatched. The CDR3 is made up of 15 amino acids. Germline V gene sequence: CDR1 SGHRS, CDR2 YFSETQ. CDR3 in DNA: TGCGCCAGCAGCTTAGGGCTAGCGGGAATCTATGAGCAGTTCTTC. Amino acid sequence: CASSLGLAGIYEQFF. Based on the CDR3 plus reference TRBV5-1 and TRBJ2-1, the full variable domain is KAGVTQTPRYLIKTRGQQVTLSCSPISGHRSVSWYQQTPGQGLQFLFEYFSETQRNKGNFPGRFSGRQFSNSRSEMNVSTLELGDSALYLCASSLGLAGIYEQFFGPGTRLTVL.